Described below is a single T cell receptor (beta chain) sequence and its context. The antigen is undetermined. Per germline, CDR1 SGHRS and CDR2 YFSETQ. The V segment lost 0 bases and the J segment 4 bases; nucleotides outside the gene matches: 13. The length of the CDR3 is 18 residues. The sample comes from a study of OX40 agonist ivuxolimab in advanced cancers. Whole-study results and caveats: CD4+ and CD8+ blood T cells expanded clonally by week 6 at 0.1 to 3.0 mg/kg. Normalized T-cell clonal expansion was also low in some nonresponders. The average count of expanded clones was higher among CD8+ T cells than among CD4+. Partial responders at 0.1-3.0 mg/kg had among the lowest clonal expansion.

Measured with immunoSEQ multiplex PCR; TCRdb has only the in-frame clones, and not every one. This sample carries fewer than 90,000 clones, around 90% of them seen once, and the ten largest clones take approximately 1.2%. This receptor was identified in an adult with an advanced solid tumor such as melanoma, head and neck, liver or kidney cancer. This chain uses TRBV5-1 with TRBJ2-3; 8 positions match TRBD2. The sample here was CD4+ or CD8+ T cells sorted from blood, taken in a trial of the OX40 agonist ivuxolimab. CDR3 in DNA: TGCGCCAGCAGCTTGGGGGCTAGCGGGCCCAAGGGAGCAGATACGCAGTATTTT. Its protein is CASSLGASGPKGADTQYF.